These 8 T cell receptor beta chains were all obtained from the same sample, sequenced in a study of blood T cell repertoires in COVID-19. The protocol was immunoSEQ multiplex PCR, while the TCRdb copy is restricted to in-frame clones and leaves out a portion. The sample holds hundreds of thousands of clones, about 88% seen once. Sequences were obtained from peripheral blood. These receptors came from a woman between 40 and 55 years old who had recovered from COVID-19.

The rearrangement uses TRBV4-3 and TRBJ1-3; D is uncertain. The CDR3 totals 14 residues. CDR1 and CDR2 from the germline V gene are LGHNA and YSLEER. V shed 4 bases and J shed 0 bases, with 7 bases lying between them. The CDR3 DNA reads TGCGCCAGCAGCCGGCAAGTCTCTGGAAACACCATATATTTT. Translation gives CASSRQVSGNTIYF.

V usage is TRBV19 and J usage is TRBJ2-3; 8 bases align to TRBD1. Germline CDR1 LNHDA, CDR2 SQIVND (reference sequence). This CDR3 contains 13 residues. V shed 10 bases, J shed 4 bases, and the junction held 7 bases outside the gene matches. The CDR3 here is CATRTGSADTQYF. The CDR3 nucleotides read TGTGCCACCAGGACAGGGTCAGCAGATACGCAGTATTTT.

V gene TRBV18 combines with J gene TRBJ1-1; 7 nucleotides agree with TRBD1. The CDR3 is made up of 16 amino acids. V shed 3 bases, J shed 1 base, and the junction held 8 bases outside the gene matches. Germline loops: CDR1 KGHSH, CDR2 LQKENI. In DNA form, the CDR3 reads TGTGCCAGCTCACCTGATAGACAGGGAGGGAACACTGAAGCTTTCTTT. It yields the protein CASSPDRQGGNTEAFF. Drawing the rest from reference TRBV18 and TRBJ1-1, the complete variable domain is NAGVMQNPRHLVRRRGQEARLRCSPMKGHSHVYWYRQLPEEGLKFMVYLQKENIIDESGMPKERFSAEFPKEGPSILRIQQVVRGDSAAYFCASSPDRQGGNTEAFFGQGTRLTVV.

This clone was detected once. The rearrangement uses TRBV5-4 and TRBJ1-2; 7 positions agree with TRBD1. CDR3 length equals 14 residues. Germline V CDR1 and CDR2: SGHNT, YYREEE (reference sequence). The junction had 9 bases not matched to a gene; V was cut back by 4 bases and J by 6 bases. The DNA for the CDR3 is TGTGCCAGCAGCCCCGGACAGGCGGCCCATGGCTACACCTTC. Encoded protein: CASSPGQAAHGYTF.

The chain links TRBV7-9 to TRBJ2-5; D is possibly TRBD2 (5 bases). The CDR3 is 17 amino acids. Trimming left V 5 bases short and J 5 bases short, with 24 bases between. CDR1 and CDR2 from the germline V gene are SEHNR and FQNEAQ (reference sequence). This CDR3 reads CASSRSGMGLPGETQYF. CDR3 coding DNA: TGTGCCAGCAGCCGTTCGGGGATGGGCCTTCCAGGCGAGACCCAGTACTTC.

This chain links TRBV30 with TRBJ1-2, with unresolved D. Trimming removed 0 bases from V and 2 bases from J, with 10 bases in between. CDR1 and CDR2 from the germline V gene are GTSNPN and SVGIG (reference sequence). This CDR3 region has 14 residues. The chain's CDR3 is CAWSVLRLNYGYTF. CDR3 nucleotide sequence: TGTGCCTGGAGTGTACTTCGGTTGAACTATGGCTACACCTTC.

The genes are TRBV19 and TRBJ2-3; D perhaps matches TRBD2 (6 bases). Trimming shortened V by 5 bases and J by 3 bases, and 15 bases separated the two germline ends. The CDR3 consists of 15 residues. From germline, CDR1 is LNHDA and CDR2 SQIVND (reference sequence). CDR3 loop: CASSQWEALTDTQYF. CDR3 DNA: TGTGCCAGTAGTCAGTGGGAGGCCCTAACAGATACGCAGTATTTT.

The J gene is TRBJ1-4, the V gene TRBV24-1; maybe TRBD1 (6 bases). The CDR3 totals 17 residues. V was trimmed by 3 bases and J by 6 bases, leaving 19 bases between them. The germline gives CDR1 KGHDR, CDR2 SFDVKD. CDR3 bases: TGTGCCACCAGTGATCCCGCGGGGGGCGAGTGGGATGAAAAACTGTTTTTT. Amino acid sequence: CATSDPAGGEWDEKLFF.